This T cell receptor (beta chain) was sequenced during a study of OX40 agonist ivuxolimab in advanced cancers. Study details: As their treatment, patients were administered ivuxolimab, an agonistic anti-OX40 (CD134) antibody. One patient with hepatocellular carcinoma and two with cutaneous melanoma, three in all, had partial responses. General study findings and limits: There were also nonresponders showing low normalized T-cell clonal expansion.

Comment on this clone: What it recognizes is unknown.

Clones were sequenced by immunoSEQ multiplex PCR, and TCRdb holds only the in-frame ones, with some missing. The data contain 75,000 to 90,000 clones, about 83% of them seen just once; the ten biggest clones take up around 1.5%. The trim removed 5 bases at V and 6 bases at J, leaving 7 bases unmatched. Germline CDR1 is SGHNT and CDR2 is YENEEA. This CDR3 contains 16 residues. The gene calls are TRBV11-3 and TRBJ2-1; 13 bases are a match to TRBD2. The clonotype comes from an adult with an advanced solid tumor such as melanoma, head and neck, liver or kidney cancer. The specimen was CD4+ or CD8+ T cells sorted from blood, collected in a trial of the OX40 agonist ivuxolimab. Here the CDR3 reads CASSLGLAGVSNEQFF. As DNA, the CDR3 is TGTGCCAGCAGCCTCGGACTAGCGGGAGTGTCCAATGAGCAGTTCTTC.